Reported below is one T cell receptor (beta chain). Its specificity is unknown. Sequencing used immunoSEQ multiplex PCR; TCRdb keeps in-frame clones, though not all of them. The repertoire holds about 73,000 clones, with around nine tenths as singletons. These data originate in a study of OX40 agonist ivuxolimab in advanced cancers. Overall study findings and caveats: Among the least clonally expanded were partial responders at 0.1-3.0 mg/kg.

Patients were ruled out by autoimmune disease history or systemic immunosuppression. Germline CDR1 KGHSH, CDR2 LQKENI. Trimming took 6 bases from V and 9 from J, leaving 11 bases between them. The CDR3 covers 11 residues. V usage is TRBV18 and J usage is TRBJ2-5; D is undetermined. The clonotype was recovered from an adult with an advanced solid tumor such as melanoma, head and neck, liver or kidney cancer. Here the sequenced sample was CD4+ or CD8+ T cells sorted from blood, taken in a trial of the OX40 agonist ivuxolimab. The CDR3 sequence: CASSEVWAQYF. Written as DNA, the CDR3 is TGTGCCAGCTCCGAGGTATGGGCCCAGTACTTC. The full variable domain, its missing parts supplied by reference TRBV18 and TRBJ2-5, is NAGVMQNPRHLVRRRGQEARLRCSPMKGHSHVYWYRQLPEEGLKFMVYLQKENIIDESGMPKERFSAEFPKEGPSILRIQQVVRGDSAAYFCASSEVWAQYFGPGTRLLVL.